The clone carrying this T cell receptor beta chain was recorded once. Profiled with immunoSEQ multiplex PCR; TCRdb holds only in-frame clones, not every one. The sample yields about 2.4 million clones, approximately 93% seen once. These data are taken from a study of shared clonotypes between healthy human individuals. The germline V gene has CDR1 SGHKS and CDR2 YYEKEE (reference sequence). The CDR3 is 15 amino acids. V lost 5 bases to trimming and J lost 2 bases; unmatched junction nucleotides: 10. The origin of this receptor is a man aged 18 to 30 in good health. Some clones in this sample may be carry-over from other donors' samples. The sequencing sample was made of naive CD4+ T cells from PBMCs. Subset noted: CD45RA+ positively selected. The chain is built from TRBV5-5 and TRBJ2-7; 7 positions match TRBD1. The CDR3, as DNA: TGTGCCAGCAGTCGTGGACAGGAAGGGCCCTACGAGCAGTACTTC. Protein sequence: CASSRGQEGPYEQYF. The full variable domain, its missing parts supplied by reference TRBV5-5 and TRBJ2-7, is DAGVTQSPTHLIKTRGQQVTLRCSPISGHKSVSWYQQVLGQGPQFIFQYYEKEERGRGNFPDRFSARQFPNYSSELNVNALLLGDSALYLCASSRGQEGPYEQYFGPGTRLTVT.